Following are 6 T cell receptor beta chains from one sample sequenced in a study of type 1 and type 2 diabetes patients. Genomic DNA was the PCR template. Amplification of the beta chain CDR3 used 30 forward and 13 reverse multiplex primers. TCRdb re-called the multiplex PCR reads through MiXCR, storing one row per CDR3 protein. The table records 250,000 or so distinct CDR3 sequences, around 50% of them present only once. Sequenced input: peripheral blood mononuclear cells (PBMCs). The source of these receptors is a man between 18 and 35 years old with type 2 diabetes.

The chain is built from TRBV6-5 and TRBJ2-1, with D hard to call. This CDR3 spans 14 amino acids. V was clipped by 9 bases and J by 0 bases, with 12 bases between them. CDR1 is MNHEY, CDR2 SVGAGI, per germline. CDR3 loop: CASLDGISYNEQFF. The CDR3 DNA is TGTGCCAGTCTGGACGGAATCTCCTACAATGAGCAGTTCTTC.

The genes are TRBV7-9 and TRBJ2-3; 7 nucleotides align to TRBD2. The germline V gene has CDR1 SEHNR and CDR2 FQNEAQ (reference sequence). The CDR3 spans 16 residues. V shed 4 bases, J shed 1 base, and the junction held 8 bases outside the gene matches. The CDR3 nucleotides are TGTGCCAGCAGCTACCTCGTTGGGGGGGGCACAGATACGCAGTATTTT. This gives the protein CASSYLVGGGTDTQYF. Complete variable domain (other parts from reference TRBV7-9 and TRBJ2-3): DTGVSQNPRHKITKRGQNVTFRCDPISEHNRLYWYRQTLGQGPEFLTYFQNEAQLEKSRLLSDRFSAERPKGSFSTLEIQRTEQGDSAMYLCASSYLVGGGTDTQYFGPGTRLTVL.

The chain couples TRBV7-9 to TRBJ2-5, with TRBD2 identical over 11 bases. CDR1 is SEHNR, CDR2 FQNEAQ, per germline (reference sequence). V shed 4 bases and J 2 bases; nucleotides not matched to a gene: 21. The CDR3 has 21 amino acids. CDR3 coding DNA: TGTGCCAGCAGCTCAAGTGGGCCAACCGGGACTAGCGGAACCAAGCAAGAGACCCAGTACTTC. Residues: CASSSSGPTGTSGTKQETQYF.

This chain links TRBV19 with TRBJ1-6; the D is unclear. This CDR3 is built from 14 residues. V lost 1 base to trimming and J lost 6 bases, with 7 bases between them. Germline lookup yields CDR1 LNHDA and CDR2 SQIVND (reference sequence). Here the CDR3 reads CASSIGAGNSPLHF. As DNA, the CDR3 is TGTGCCAGTAGTATAGGGGCAGGTAATTCACCCCTCCACTTT.

This sequence joins TRBV20-1 and TRBJ2-3; D is unclear. The CDR3 has 13 amino acids. Germline V CDR1 and CDR2: DFQATT, SNEGSKA (reference sequence). V lost 6 bases and J 7 bases, leaving 17 bases between the germline ends. For the CDR3, the DNA is TGCAGTGCCGACCCATTGGGCGTGAATACGCAGTATTTT. This gives the protein CSADPLGVNTQYF.

The chain joins TRBV20-1 to TRBJ2-3; 12 positions agree with TRBD2. J was trimmed by 6 bases and V by 1 base; bases with no gene match: 11. Germline loops: CDR1 DFQATT, CDR2 SNEGSKA (reference sequence). The CDR3 is made up of 17 amino acids. The DNA of the CDR3 is TGCAGTGCTAGAGCCCCTGAACTAGCGGGGGGTAGGGATACGCAGTATTTT. This sequence encodes CSARAPELAGGRDTQYF.